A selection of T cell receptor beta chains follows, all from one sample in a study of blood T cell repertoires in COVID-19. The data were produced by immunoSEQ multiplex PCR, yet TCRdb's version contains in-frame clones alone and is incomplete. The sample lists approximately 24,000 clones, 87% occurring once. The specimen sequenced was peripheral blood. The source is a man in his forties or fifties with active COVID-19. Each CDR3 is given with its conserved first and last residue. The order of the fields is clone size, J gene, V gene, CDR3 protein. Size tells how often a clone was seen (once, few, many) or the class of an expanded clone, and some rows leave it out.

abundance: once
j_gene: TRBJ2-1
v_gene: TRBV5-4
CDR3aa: CASSSLAGGPSEQFF

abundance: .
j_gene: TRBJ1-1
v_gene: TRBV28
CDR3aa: CASSVGTEAFF

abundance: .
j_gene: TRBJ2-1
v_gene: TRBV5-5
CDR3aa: CASSSSQVISYNEQFF

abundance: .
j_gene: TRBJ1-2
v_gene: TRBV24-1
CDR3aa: CATSDWNRVKGYTF

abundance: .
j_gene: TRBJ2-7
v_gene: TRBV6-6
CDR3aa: CASSYELGARDEQYF

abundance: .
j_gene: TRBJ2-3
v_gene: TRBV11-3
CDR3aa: CASSFSGRGADTQYF

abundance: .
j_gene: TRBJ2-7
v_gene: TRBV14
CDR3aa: CASSQVGQGYEQYF

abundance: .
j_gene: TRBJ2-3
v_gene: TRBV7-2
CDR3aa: CASSEFPGPQYF

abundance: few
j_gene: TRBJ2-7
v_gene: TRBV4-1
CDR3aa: CASRLTGGHEQYF

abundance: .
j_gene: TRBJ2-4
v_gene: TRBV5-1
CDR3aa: CASSPGQTTPRRAKNIQYF

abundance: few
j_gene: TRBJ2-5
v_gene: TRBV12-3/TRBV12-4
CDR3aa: CASSFRGQETQYF

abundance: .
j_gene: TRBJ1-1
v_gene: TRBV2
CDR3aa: CASSGGAQGPNTEAFF

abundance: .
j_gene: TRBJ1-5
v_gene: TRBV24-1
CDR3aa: CATSESGFGQPQHF

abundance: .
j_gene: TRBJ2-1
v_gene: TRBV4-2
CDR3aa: CASSQPLLAGGVNEQFF

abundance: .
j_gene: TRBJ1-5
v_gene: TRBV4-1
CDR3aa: CASSQERTGPQHF

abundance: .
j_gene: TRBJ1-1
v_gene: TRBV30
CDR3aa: CAWGQGQTEAFF

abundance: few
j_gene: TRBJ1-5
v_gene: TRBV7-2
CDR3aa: CASSLGGRSSNQPQHF

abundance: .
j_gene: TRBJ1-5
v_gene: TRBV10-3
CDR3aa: CAISESTGNQPQHF

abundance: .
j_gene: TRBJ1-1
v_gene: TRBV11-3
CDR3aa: CASSLRYITGAPMNTEAFF

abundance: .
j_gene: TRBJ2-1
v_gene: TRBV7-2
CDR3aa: CASSRSQGINEQFF

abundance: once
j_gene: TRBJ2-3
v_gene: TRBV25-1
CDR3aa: CASSGQTGGRTDTQYF

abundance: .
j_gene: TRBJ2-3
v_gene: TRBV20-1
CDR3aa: CSASLGANTDTQYF

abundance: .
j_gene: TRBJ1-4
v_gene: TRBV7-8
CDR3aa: CASSLGGGKLFF

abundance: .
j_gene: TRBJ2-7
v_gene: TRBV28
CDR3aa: CASSLLGLAGSYEQYF

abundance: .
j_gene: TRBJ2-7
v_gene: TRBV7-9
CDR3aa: CASSPGQGVSYEQYF

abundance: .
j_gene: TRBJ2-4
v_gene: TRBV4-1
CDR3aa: CASSQAPGTGGKENIQYF

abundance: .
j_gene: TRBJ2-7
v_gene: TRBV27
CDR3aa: CASSLRGVYEQYF

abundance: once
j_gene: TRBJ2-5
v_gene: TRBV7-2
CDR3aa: CASSLRGRETQYF

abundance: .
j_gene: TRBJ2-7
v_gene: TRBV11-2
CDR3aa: CASSPLTTTYEQYF

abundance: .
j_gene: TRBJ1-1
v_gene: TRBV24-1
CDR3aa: CATSGREGIDTEAFF

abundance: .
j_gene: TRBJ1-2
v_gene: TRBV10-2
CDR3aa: CASSEFSTGGGGYTF

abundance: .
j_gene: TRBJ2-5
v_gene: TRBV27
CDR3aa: CASSLLAGEIQETQYF

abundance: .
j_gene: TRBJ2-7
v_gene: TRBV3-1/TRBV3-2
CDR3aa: CASSQDPLRTGGSYEQYF

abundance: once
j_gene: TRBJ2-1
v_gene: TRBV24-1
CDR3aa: CATSVREAGRQFF

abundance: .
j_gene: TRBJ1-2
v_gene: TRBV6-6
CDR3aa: CASSYWGQGSDGYTF

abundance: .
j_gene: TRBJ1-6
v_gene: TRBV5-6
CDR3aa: CASSWVQGGNSPLHF

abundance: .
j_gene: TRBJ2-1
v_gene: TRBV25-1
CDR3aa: CASRRDRQFF

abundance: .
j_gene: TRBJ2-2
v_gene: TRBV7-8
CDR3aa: CASSLAGLAGGGYAGELFF

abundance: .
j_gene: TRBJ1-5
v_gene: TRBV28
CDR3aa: CASSPDRVSNQPQHF

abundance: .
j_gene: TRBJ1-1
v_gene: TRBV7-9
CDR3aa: CASIPDGGEAFF

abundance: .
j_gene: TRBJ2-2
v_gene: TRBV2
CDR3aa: CASSSRGQGNTGELFF

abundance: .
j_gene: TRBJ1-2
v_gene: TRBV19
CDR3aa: CASSPQTGPSGYTF

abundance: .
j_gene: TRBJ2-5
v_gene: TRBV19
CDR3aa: CASSKGVGETQYF

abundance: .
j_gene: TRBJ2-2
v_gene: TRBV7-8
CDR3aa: CASSLTGGNIGNTGELFF

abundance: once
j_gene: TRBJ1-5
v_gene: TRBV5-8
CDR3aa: CASSTWTGPDSNQPQHF

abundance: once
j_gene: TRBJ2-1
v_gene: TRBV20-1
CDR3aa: CSASWTSGADEQFF

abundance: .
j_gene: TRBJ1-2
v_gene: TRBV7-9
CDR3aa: CASSRRDREGGYTF

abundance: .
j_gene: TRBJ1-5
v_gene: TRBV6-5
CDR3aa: CASSSGTGVSNQPQHF